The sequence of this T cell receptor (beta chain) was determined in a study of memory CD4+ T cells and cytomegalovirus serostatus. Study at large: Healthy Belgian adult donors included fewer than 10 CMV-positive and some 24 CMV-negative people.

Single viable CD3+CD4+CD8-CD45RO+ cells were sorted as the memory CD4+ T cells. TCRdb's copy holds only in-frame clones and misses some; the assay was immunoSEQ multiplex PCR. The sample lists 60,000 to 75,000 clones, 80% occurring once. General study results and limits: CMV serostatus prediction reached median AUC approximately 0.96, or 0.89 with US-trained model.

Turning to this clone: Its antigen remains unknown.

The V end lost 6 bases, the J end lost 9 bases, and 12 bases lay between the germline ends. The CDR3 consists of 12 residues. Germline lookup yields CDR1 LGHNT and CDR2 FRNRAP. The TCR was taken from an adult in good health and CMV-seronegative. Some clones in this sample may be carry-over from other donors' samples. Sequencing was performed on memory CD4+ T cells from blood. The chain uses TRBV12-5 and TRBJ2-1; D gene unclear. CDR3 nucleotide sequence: TGTGCTAGTGGCCCAAGGGCGAGTGAGCAGTTCTTC. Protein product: CASGPRASEQFF.